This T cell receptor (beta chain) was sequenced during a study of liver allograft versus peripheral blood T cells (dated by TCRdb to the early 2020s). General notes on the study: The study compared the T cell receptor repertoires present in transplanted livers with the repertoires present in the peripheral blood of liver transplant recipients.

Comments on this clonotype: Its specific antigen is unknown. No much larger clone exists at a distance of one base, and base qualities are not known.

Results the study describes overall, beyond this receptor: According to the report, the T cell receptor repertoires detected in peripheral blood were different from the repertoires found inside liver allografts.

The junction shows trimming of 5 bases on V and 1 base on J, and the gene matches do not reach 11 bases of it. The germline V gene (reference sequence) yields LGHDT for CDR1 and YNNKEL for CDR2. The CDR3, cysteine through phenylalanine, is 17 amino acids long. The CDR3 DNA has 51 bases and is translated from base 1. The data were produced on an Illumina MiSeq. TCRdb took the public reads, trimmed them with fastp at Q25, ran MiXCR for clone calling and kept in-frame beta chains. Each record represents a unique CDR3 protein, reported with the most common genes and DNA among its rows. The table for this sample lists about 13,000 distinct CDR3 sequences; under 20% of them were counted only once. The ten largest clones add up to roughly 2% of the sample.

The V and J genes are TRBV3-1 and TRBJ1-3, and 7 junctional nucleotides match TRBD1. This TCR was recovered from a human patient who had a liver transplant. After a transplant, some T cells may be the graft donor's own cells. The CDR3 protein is CASSTGEGGISGNTIYF. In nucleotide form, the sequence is TGTGCCAGCAGCACTGGGGAAGGGGGCATTTCTGGAAACACCATATATTTT.